This TCR beta chain emerged from a study of blood T cell repertoires in COVID-19. In the original processing: Estimation of nucleated cell counts was performed using reference gene primer amplification. The assay was immunoSEQ multiplex PCR, and TCRdb's table has in-frame clones only and misses some. V and J calls and clone size are as listed in that table; D and trimming were resolved from the DNA. The sample includes around 320,000 clones, roughly 90% of them seen just once. Trimming shortened V by 2 bases and J by 2 bases, and 13 bases separated the two germline ends. The V gene's germline CDR1 is SGHVS and CDR2 FNYEAQ. The CDR3 length is 16 residues. The study drew participants aged about 18 to 90 years from under 30 US areas.

The rearrangement links TRBV7-6 to TRBJ1-5; D may be TRBD1 (5 bases). The sample was PBMCs or T cells enriched from blood (not recorded which). The clonotype was recovered from a woman aged 30 to 39 who had been exposed to COVID-19. This CDR3 reads CASSLFSGFGNQPQHF. In DNA, the CDR3 is TGTGCCAGCAGCTTATTTTCAGGGTTTGGCAATCAGCCCCAGCATTTT.